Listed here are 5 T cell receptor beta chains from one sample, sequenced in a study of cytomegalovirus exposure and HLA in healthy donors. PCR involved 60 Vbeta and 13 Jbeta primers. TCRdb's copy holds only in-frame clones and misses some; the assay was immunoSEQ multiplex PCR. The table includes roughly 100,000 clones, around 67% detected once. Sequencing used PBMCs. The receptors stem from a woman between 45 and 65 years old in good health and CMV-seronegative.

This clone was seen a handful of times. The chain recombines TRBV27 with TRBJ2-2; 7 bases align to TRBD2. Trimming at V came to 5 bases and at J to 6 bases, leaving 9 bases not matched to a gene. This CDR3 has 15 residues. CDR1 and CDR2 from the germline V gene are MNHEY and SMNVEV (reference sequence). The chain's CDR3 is CASSVGLLVPGELFF. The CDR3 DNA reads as TGTGCCAGCAGTGTGGGACTACTGGTACCCGGGGAGCTGTTTTTT.

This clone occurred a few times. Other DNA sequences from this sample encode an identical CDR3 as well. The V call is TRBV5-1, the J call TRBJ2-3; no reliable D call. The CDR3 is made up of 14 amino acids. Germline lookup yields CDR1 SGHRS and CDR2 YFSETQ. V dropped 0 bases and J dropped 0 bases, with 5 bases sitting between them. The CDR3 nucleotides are TGCGCCAGCAGCTTGGACAGTAGCACAGATACGCAGTATTTT. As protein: CASSLDSSTDTQYF.

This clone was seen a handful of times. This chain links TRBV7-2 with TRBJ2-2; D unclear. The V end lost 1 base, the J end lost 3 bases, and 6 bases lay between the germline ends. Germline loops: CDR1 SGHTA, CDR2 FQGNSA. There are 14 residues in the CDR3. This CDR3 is CASSLVTHTGELFF. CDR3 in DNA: TGTGCCAGCAGCTTAGTTACACACACCGGGGAGCTGTTTTTT.

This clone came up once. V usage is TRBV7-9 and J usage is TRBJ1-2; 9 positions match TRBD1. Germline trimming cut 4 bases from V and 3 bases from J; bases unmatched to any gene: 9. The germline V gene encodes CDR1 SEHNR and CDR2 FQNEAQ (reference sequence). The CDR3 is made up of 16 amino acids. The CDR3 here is CASSSLPGQGYYGYTF. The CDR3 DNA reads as TGTGCCAGCAGCTCTCTACCGGGACAGGGCTACTATGGCTACACCTTC.

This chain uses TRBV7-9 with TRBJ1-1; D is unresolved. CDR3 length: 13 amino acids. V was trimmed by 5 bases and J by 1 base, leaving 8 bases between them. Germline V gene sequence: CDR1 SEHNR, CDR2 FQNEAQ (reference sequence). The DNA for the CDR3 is TGTGCCAGCAGCCGTAGACAGAACACTGAAGCTTTCTTT. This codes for CASSRRQNTEAFF.